One sample yielded the 26 T cell receptor beta chains listed below, sequenced in a study of beta chain features in type 1 diabetes. The sequenced template was cDNA made from the entire isolated RNA. Clones were sequenced by immunoSEQ multiplex PCR, and TCRdb holds only the in-frame ones, with some missing. The sample has around 240,000 clones; 55% to 70% are singletons. Source material: naive CD4+ T cells from blood. The receptors derive from a man aged 25 to 45 in good health.

DNA of the CDR3: TGTGCCACCAGCAGAGAGGACAGGACCTACGAGCAGTACTTC. Translated: CATSREDRTYEQYF. This chain connects TRBV15 to TRBJ2-7; 7 bases line up with TRBD1. This CDR3 has 14 amino acids. Germline CDR1 is LNHNV and CDR2 is YYDKDF (reference sequence). V gave up 0 bases and J gave up 2 bases; unmatched junction bases: 1.

The V gene is TRBV10-3, the J gene TRBJ2-1; D is ambiguous. The germline CDR1 and CDR2 sequences are ENHRY and SYGVKD. Trimming left V 0 bases short and J 11 bases short, with 14 bases between. CDR3 length: 14 amino acids. CDR3 protein: CAISESEGSTKQFF. CDR3 DNA: TGTGCCATCAGTGAGTCCGAAGGGTCGACAAAGCAGTTCTTC.

The CDR3 protein is CAFTTGRSGNTIYF. CDR3 sequence (DNA): TGTGCCTTTACCACAGGGCGCTCTGGAAACACCATATATTTT. J is TRBJ1-3 and V is TRBV30, with TRBD1 as a possible D gene (6 bases). Germline CDR1 is GTSNPN and CDR2 is SVGIG (reference sequence). Between the trimmed V and J ends, which lost 7 bases and 0 bases, there was a span of 13 bases. The CDR3 consists of 14 residues.

The genes are TRBV29-1 and TRBJ1-1; no firm D call. This CDR3 has 15 amino acids. The germline V gene encodes CDR1 SQVTM and CDR2 ANQGSEA. Deletions cut 4 bases from V and 0 bases from J, with 15 bases between. The CDR3 sequence: CSVVTPGLLNTEAFF. CDR3 coding DNA: TGCAGCGTTGTGACACCTGGACTTTTGAACACTGAAGCTTTCTTT. Combining the CDR3 with reference TRBV29-1 and TRBJ1-1 gives the whole variable domain SAVISQKPSRDICQRGTSLTIQCQVDSQVTMMFWYRQQPGQSLTLIATANQGSEATYESGFVIDKFPISRPNLTFSTLTVSNMSPEDSSIYLCSVVTPGLLNTEAFFGQGTRLTVV.

The genes are TRBV29-1 and TRBJ1-1, with 7 positions matching TRBD1. The CDR3 has 12 residues. The V segment lost 8 bases and the J segment 2 bases; nucleotides outside the gene matches: 5. In germline, CDR1 is SQVTM, CDR2 ANQGSEA. The DNA for the CDR3 is TGCAGCTCGCGGGACAGCAACACTGAAGCTTTCTTT. This gives the protein CSSRDSNTEAFF.

The rearrangement uses TRBV11-2 and TRBJ2-7; D is perhaps TRBD2 (5 bases). Trimming cost V 1 base and J 0 bases, with 10 bases left between them. This CDR3 spans 15 amino acids. The germline gives CDR1 SGHAT, CDR2 FQNNGV. Here the CDR3 reads CASSLGSGRSYEQYF. DNA for the CDR3: TGTGCCAGCAGCTTAGGGAGCGGCCGCTCCTACGAGCAGTACTTC.

CDR3 sequence reads: CASSQDLASGTYEQYF. The CDR3 nucleotides read TGCGCCAGCAGCCAAGATTTGGCTAGCGGGACCTACGAGCAGTACTTC. The chain uses TRBV4-3 and TRBJ2-7, with 9 bases lining up with TRBD2. From germline, CDR1 is LGHNA and CDR2 YSLEER. CDR3 length: 16 residues. V lost 0 bases to trimming and J lost 2 bases; unmatched junction nucleotides: 5.

The rearrangement links TRBV5-6 to TRBJ1-4, with D perhaps TRBD1 (6 bases). The ends were cut back, 6 bases at V and 2 bases at J, with 17 bases in the middle. In germline, CDR1 is SGHDT, CDR2 YYEEEE. The CDR3 totals 16 residues. The CDR3: CASTLGASGTNEKLFF. CDR3 nucleotides: TGTGCCAGCACCCTGGGGGCATCTGGGACTAATGAAAAACTGTTTTTT.

In this sample, this clone turned up once. For the CDR3, the DNA is TGTGCCAGCAACATGGGTCGGACAGGGGGCCTGCCGGGGACGCAGTATTTT. This sequence encodes CASNMGRTGGLPGTQYF. The chain combines TRBV13 with TRBJ2-3; 11 bases align to TRBD1. This CDR3 has 17 amino acids. Germline CDR1 is PRHDT and CDR2 is FYEKMQ (reference sequence). V shed 7 bases and J 9 bases; nucleotides not matched to a gene: 18.

This chain uses TRBV30 with TRBJ2-7; weak D call: TRBD1 (6 bases). The germline V gene encodes CDR1 GTSNPN and CDR2 SVGIG (reference sequence). V lost 5 bases to trimming and J lost 9 bases, with 20 bases between them. The CDR3 sequence is 13 residues long. CDR3 DNA: TGTGCCTGGTCCCAGGGGAATCTGGCGGTGCAGTACTTC. This encodes CAWSQGNLAVQYF. Drawing the rest from reference TRBV30 and TRBJ2-7, the complete variable domain is SQTIHQWPATLVQPVGSPLSLECTVEGTSNPNLYWYRQAAGRGLQLLFYSVGIGQISSEVPQNLSASRPQDRQFILSSKKLLLSDSGFYLCAWSQGNLAVQYFGPGTRLTVT.

V gene TRBV7-9 combines with J gene TRBJ2-7, with D possibly matching TRBD1 (5 bases). Germline CDR1 SEHNR, CDR2 FQNEAQ (reference sequence). The length of the CDR3 is 12 residues. Deletions cut 2 bases from V and 5 bases from J, with 7 bases between. CDR3: CASSLRQNEQYF. Written as DNA, the CDR3 is TGTGCCAGCAGCTTAAGACAGAACGAGCAGTACTTC.

CDR3 nucleotide sequence: TGTGCCACCGCTCGATTTGGGGGCACTGAAGCTTTCTTT. Its protein is CATARFGGTEAFF. The chain is built from TRBV25-1 and TRBJ1-1, with D possibly being TRBD1 (5 bases). Germline values: CDR1 MGHDK, CDR2 SYGVNS. V was shortened by 10 bases and J by 4 bases, with 16 bases between the two germline ends. This CDR3 has 13 amino acids.

This rearrangement joins TRBV30 to TRBJ1-5; 11 nucleotides agree with TRBD1. The V and J ends lost 4 bases and 7 bases, in that order; junction bases with no gene match: 9. The CDR3 runs to 15 residues. CDR1 GTSNPN and CDR2 SVGIG come from the germline V gene (reference sequence). The CDR3 here is CAWNEDRGPWQPQHF. The CDR3 region has the DNA TGTGCCTGGAATGAGGACAGGGGGCCTTGGCAGCCCCAGCATTTT.

The V and J genes are TRBV19 and TRBJ1-6, with 9 nucleotides matching TRBD1. V lost 6 bases to trimming and J lost 9 bases; unmatched junction nucleotides: 0. The germline V gene has CDR1 LNHDA and CDR2 SQIVND (reference sequence). This CDR3 is 12 amino acids long. The CDR3 nucleotides are TGTGCCAGTAGGACAGGGGGTTCACCCCTCCACTTT. Protein: CASRTGGSPLHF.

V is TRBV30 and J is TRBJ2-2; TRBD2 matches 9 bases. This CDR3 is 15 amino acids long. Germline V gives CDR1 GTSNPN, CDR2 SVGIG (reference sequence). The J segment lost 12 bases and the V segment lost 3 bases, leaving 14 bases of the junction unmatched. CDR3 coding DNA: TGTGCCTGGAGCTCGGTAGCGGGGGCTCCTATGAAGCTGTTTTTT. Encoded protein: CAWSSVAGAPMKLFF.

This chain joins TRBV6-6 and TRBJ2-1; D not certain. The CDR3 is made up of 11 amino acids. Trimming pared 6 bases from V and 12 bases from J, leaving 12 bases between. Germline loops: CDR1 MNHNY, CDR2 SVGAGI (reference sequence). The CDR3 coding sequence is TGTGCCAGCAGCCATAGGGCTTGGCAGTTCTTC. Amino acids: CASSHRAWQFF.

This sequence joins TRBV30 and TRBJ2-2; possible D gene TRBD1, 5 bases. This CDR3 region has 13 residues. Germline-derived CDR1 and CDR2 are GTSNPN and SVGIG (reference sequence). The germline V and J ends were trimmed by 4 bases and 8 bases, with 14 bases remaining between them. CDR3 sequence (DNA): TGTGCCTGGATCCCCTCAGGGATAGGGGAGCTGTTTTTT. It translates to CAWIPSGIGELFF.

The rearrangement links TRBV29-1 to TRBJ2-3, with a weak D call TRBD2 (6 bases). The CDR3 runs 15 residues. Per the germline V gene, CDR1 is SQVTM and CDR2 is ANQGSEA. V lost 3 bases, J lost 2 bases, and 15 bases lay in between. The CDR3 nucleotides are TGCAGCGTTGAGGGGCTAGGAGGGGACACAGATACGCAGTATTTT. Protein: CSVEGLGGDTDTQYF.

This clone was seen only once. This chain joins TRBV9 and TRBJ1-2; D gene unclear. V lost 0 bases and J lost 3, with 12 bases in between. This CDR3 has 15 residues. Germline CDR1 and CDR2: SGDLS and YYNGEE. In DNA form, the CDR3 reads TGTGCCAGCAGCGTAGGGACTACCGTAGACTATGGCTACACCTTC. This translates into CASSVGTTVDYGYTF.

The genes are TRBV2 and TRBJ2-5; no clear D. CDR3 length: 11 amino acids. Trimming cost V 4 bases and J 9 bases, with 9 bases left between them. From germline, CDR1 is SNHLY and CDR2 FYNNEI. CDR3 sequence reads: CASSARTSQYF. In DNA, the CDR3 is TGTGCCAGCAGTGCAAGGACGTCCCAGTACTTC. Based on the CDR3 plus reference TRBV2 and TRBJ2-5, the full variable domain is EPEVTQTPSHQVTQMGQEVILRCVPISNHLYFYWYRQILGQKVEFLVSFYNNEISEKSEIFDDQFSVERPDGSNFTLKIRSTKLEDSAMYFCASSARTSQYFGPGTRLLVL.

Concerning this clone: At the DNA level, this CDR3 is encoded by other sequences in the same sample as well. This chain uses TRBV29-1 with TRBJ1-1; no clear D. The CDR3 runs 13 residues. Trimming cost V 2 bases and J 0 bases, with 7 bases left between them. The germline CDR1 and CDR2 sequences are SQVTM and ANQGSEA. The CDR3 is CSVESRLNTEAFF. The CDR3 nucleotides are TGCAGCGTTGAATCCAGGTTGAACACTGAAGCTTTCTTT.

The J gene is TRBJ2-5, the V gene TRBV25-1, with a weak D call TRBD2 (6 bases). The CDR3 totals 14 residues. CDR1 and CDR2 from the germline V gene are MGHDK and SYGVNS. V shed 3 bases and J shed 2 bases, with 10 bases lying between them. The CDR3 sequence is CASSDPGLQETQYF. DNA for the CDR3: TGTGCCAGCAGTGACCCCGGACTACAAGAGACCCAGTACTTC.

The chain has TRBV15 and TRBJ2-5; 8 positions match TRBD1. CDR3 length: 12 amino acids. Germline values: CDR1 LNHNV, CDR2 YYDKDF (reference sequence). J lost 5 bases, V lost 8 bases, and 4 bases had no gene match. As DNA, the CDR3 is TGTGCCACCGGGCAGGGGGCGGAGACCCAGTACTTC. It is translated as CATGQGAETQYF.

V is TRBV2 and J is TRBJ2-4; TRBD1 matches 12 bases. Germline CDR1 reads SNHLY; CDR2 reads FYNNEI. Trimming removed 5 bases from V and 15 bases from J; junction bases left unmatched: 20. The CDR3 runs to 17 residues. CDR3 in DNA: TGTGCCAGCAGTCCGTCGGGACAGGGGGCCTCTTTCGGTGTATGGTACTTC. Protein sequence: CASSPSGQGASFGVWYF. The entire variable domain, with the rest obtained from reference TRBV2 and TRBJ2-4, is as follows: EPEVTQTPSHQVTQMGQEVILRCVPISNHLYFYWYRQILGQKVEFLVSFYNNEISEKSEIFDDQFSVERPDGSNFTLKIRSTKLEDSAMYFCASSPSGQGASFGVWYFGAGTRLSVL.

The genes are TRBV21-1 and TRBJ2-5; the table names TRBD2, a call not compared with the DNA. TRBV21-1 is assigned pseudogene status. This CDR3 comprises 20 residues. CDR3 sequence (DNA): TGTGCCAGCAGCATGGAGACTAGCGGGGGCGGGGTTTGTCCCCAAGAGACCCAGTACTTC. Residues: CASSMETSGGGVCPQETQYF.

The V gene is TRBV15, the J gene TRBJ2-7; 7 nucleotides align to TRBD2. V shed 0 bases, J shed 2 bases, and the junction held 7 bases outside the gene matches. This CDR3 has 16 amino acids. The germline V gene has CDR1 LNHNV and CDR2 YYDKDF (reference sequence). As DNA, the CDR3 is TGTGCCACCAGCAGAGAGAGTAGCGGGCGGGCCTACGAGCAGTACTTC. It codes for CATSRESSGRAYEQYF. The whole variable domain, remainder taken from reference TRBV15 and TRBJ2-7, is DAMVIQNPRYQVTQFGKPVTLSCSQTLNHNVMYWYQQKSSQAPKLLFHYYDKDFNNEADTPDNFQSRRPNTSFCFLDIRSPGLGDTAMYLCATSRESSGRAYEQYFGPGTRLTVT.